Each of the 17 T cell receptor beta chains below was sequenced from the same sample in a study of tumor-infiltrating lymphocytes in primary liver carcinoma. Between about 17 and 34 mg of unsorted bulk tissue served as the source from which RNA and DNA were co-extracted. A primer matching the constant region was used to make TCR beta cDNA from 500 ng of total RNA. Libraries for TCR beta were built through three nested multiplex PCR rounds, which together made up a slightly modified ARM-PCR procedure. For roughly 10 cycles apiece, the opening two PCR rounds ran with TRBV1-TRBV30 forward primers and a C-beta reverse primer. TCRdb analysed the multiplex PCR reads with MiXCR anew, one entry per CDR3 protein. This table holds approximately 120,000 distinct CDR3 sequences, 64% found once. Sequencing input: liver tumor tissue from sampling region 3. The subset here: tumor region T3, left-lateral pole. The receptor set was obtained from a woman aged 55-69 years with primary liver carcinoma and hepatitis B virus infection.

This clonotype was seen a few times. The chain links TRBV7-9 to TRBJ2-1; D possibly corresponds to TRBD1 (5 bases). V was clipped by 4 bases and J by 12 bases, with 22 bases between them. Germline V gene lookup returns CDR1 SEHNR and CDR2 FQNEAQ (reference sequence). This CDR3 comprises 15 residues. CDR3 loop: CASSSPFDSPDGQFF. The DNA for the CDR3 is TGTGCCAGCAGCTCCCCGTTCGACAGCCCCGATGGGCAGTTCTTC.

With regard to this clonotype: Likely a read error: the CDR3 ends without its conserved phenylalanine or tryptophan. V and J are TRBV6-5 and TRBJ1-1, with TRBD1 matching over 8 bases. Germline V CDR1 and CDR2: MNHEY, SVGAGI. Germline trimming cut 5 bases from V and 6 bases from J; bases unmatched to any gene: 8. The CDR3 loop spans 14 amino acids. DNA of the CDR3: TGTGCCAGCAGTCCTACAGGGGGTACCGCTGAAGCTTTCCTT. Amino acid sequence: CASSPTGGTAEAFL.

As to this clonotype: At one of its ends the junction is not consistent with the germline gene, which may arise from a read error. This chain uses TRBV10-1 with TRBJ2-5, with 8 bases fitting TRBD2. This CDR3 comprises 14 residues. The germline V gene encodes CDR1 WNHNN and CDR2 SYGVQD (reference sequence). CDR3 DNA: TGCGCCAGCAGGCCGGGACTAGTTAAAGACACCCAGTACTTC. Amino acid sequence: CASRPGLVKDTQYF.

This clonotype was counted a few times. DNA of the CDR3: TGTGCCAGCAGCTTACGGGCCGGACAGGGCTCCTACAATGAGCAGTTCTTC. Its protein product is CASSLRAGQGSYNEQFF. This chain joins TRBV7-3 and TRBJ2-1; TRBD1 matches at 8 bases. This CDR3 comprises 17 residues. In germline, CDR1 is SGHTA, CDR2 FQGTGA. With 2 bases clipped from V and 0 bases from J, the junction kept 6 bases outside the gene matches.

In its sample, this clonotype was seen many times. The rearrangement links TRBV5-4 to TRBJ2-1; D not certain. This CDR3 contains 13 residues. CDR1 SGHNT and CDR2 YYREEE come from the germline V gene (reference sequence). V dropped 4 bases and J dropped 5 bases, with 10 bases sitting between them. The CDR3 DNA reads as TGTGCCAGCAGCGCCGGATACGACAATGAGCAGTTCTTC. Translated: CASSAGYDNEQFF.

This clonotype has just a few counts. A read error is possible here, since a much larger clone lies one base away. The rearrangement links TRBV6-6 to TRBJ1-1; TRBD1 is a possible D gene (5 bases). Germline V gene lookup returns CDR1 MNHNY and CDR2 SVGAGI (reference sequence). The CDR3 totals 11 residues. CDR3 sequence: CVSSREGEAFF. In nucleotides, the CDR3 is TGTGTCAGCTCTAGGGAGGGGGAAGCTTTCTTT.

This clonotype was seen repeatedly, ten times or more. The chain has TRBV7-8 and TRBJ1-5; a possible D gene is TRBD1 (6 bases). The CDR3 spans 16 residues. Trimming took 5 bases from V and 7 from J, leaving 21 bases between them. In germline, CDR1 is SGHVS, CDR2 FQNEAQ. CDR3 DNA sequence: TGTGCCAGCAGCCCATCTGGTCGACAGGCAGTACAGCCCCAGCATTTT. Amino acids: CASSPSGRQAVQPQHF.

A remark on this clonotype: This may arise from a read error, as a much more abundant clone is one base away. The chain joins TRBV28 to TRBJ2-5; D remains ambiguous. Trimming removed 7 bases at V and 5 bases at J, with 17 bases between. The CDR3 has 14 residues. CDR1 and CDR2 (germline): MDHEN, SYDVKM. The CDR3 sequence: CASTSRGMPETQYF. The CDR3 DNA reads TGTGCCAGCACTTCTCGAGGCATGCCGGAGACCCAGTACTTC.

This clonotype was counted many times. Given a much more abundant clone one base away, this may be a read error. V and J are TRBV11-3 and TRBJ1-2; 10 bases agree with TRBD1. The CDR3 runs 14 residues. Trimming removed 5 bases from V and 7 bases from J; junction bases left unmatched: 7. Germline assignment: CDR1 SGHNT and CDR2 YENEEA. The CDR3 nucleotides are TGTGCCAGCAGCCTCCCGACAGGGGGCATTGGCTACACCTTC. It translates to CASSLPTGGIGYTF.

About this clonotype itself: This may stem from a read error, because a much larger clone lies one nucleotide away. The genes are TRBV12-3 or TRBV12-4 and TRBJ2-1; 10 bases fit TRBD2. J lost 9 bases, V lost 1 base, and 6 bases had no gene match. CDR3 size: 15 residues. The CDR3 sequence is CASSLELAGRGEQFF. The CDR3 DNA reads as TGTGCCAGCAGTTTAGAACTAGCGGGAAGGGGTGAGCAGTTCTTC.

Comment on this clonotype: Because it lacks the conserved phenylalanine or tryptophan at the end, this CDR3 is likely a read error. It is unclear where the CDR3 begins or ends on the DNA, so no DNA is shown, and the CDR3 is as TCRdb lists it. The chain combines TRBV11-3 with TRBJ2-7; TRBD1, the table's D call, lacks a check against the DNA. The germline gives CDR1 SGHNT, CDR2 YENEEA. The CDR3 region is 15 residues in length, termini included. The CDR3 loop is CASSPNPGAAYEQHL.

CDR3 in amino acids: CASSETWTSFYEQYF. The CDR3 nucleotides are TGTGCCAGCAGCGAAACCTGGACTAGCTTTTACGAGCAGTACTTC. The J gene is TRBJ2-7, the V gene TRBV11-2; 8 positions agree with TRBD2. The junction had 10 bases not matched to a gene; V was cut back by 5 bases and J by 4 bases. Per germline, CDR1 SGHAT and CDR2 FQNNGV. The CDR3 extends over 15 amino acids.

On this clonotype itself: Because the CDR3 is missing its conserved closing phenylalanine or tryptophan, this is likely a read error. The CDR3 region is CVSSARVYNEQFL. DNA of the CDR3: TGTGTCAGCAGTGCCAGGGTCTACAATGAGCAGTTCCTC. The chain joins TRBV11-3 to TRBJ2-1; possibly TRBD1 for D (5 bases). The CDR3 runs 13 residues. Germline loops: CDR1 SGHNT, CDR2 YENEEA.

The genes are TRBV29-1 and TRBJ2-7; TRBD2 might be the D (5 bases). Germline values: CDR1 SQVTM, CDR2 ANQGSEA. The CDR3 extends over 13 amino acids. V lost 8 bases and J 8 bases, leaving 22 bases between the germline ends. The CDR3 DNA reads TGCAGCATGACGGGGATTAGCGTCAACAAGCAGTACTTC. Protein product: CSMTGISVNKQYF.

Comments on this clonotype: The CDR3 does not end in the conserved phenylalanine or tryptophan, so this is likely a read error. The CDR3 DNA sequence: TGTACCAGCTGCTTAGAGTCAGGGGGTGAAGCTTTCCTT. This translates into CTSCLESGGEAFL. This chain uses TRBV11-2 with TRBJ1-1; 7 bases are shared with TRBD1. Germline-derived CDR1 and CDR2 are SGHAT and FQNNGV. CDR3 length: 13 amino acids.

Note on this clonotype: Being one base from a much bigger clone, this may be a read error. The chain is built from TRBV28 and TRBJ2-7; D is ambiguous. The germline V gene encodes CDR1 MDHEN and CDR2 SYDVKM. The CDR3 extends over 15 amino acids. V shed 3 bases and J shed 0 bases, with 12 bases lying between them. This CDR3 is CASSFPGSSSYEQYF. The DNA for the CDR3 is TGTGCCAGCAGTTTTCCCGGCAGCAGCTCCTACGAGCAGTACTTC.

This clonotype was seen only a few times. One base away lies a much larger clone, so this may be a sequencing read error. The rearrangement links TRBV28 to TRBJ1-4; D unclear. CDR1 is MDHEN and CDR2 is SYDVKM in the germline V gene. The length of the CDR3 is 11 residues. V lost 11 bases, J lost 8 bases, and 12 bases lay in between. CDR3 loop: CAGKKGEKLFF. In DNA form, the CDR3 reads TGTGCCGGCAAGAAAGGAGAAAAACTGTTTTTT.